This T cell receptor beta chain was profiled in a study of OX40 agonist ivuxolimab in advanced cancers. Study results and limitations: Among T cells, CD8+ cells averaged more expanded clones than CD4+ cells.

Sampling times: baseline, cycle 4 day 1, cycle 7 day 1. Worth noting for this clone: Antigen: not known.

Clones were read by immunoSEQ multiplex PCR, and TCRdb kept only the in-frame ones, dropping some. Found here are around 34,000 clones, roughly 87% of them singletons; the top ten hold more than 30%. The sequence derives from an adult with an advanced solid tumor such as melanoma, head and neck, liver or kidney cancer. The starting material was CD4+ or CD8+ T cells sorted from blood, obtained in a trial of the OX40 agonist ivuxolimab.

Written as DNA, the CDR3 is TGTGCCAGCAGCCAAGCCGCGGGGGGGACGGACGAGCAGTACTTC. Its translation is CASSQAAGGTDEQYF. The chain carries TRBV14 and TRBJ2-7; 9 positions match TRBD2. This CDR3 has 15 residues. Trimming at V came to 1 base and at J to 5 bases, leaving 6 bases not matched to a gene. Germline V gene data show CDR1 as SGHDN and CDR2 as FVKESK.